The following is a TCR beta chain sequence with its context. The antigen is not known. CDR1 SGHNT and CDR2 YYREEE come from the germline V gene (reference sequence). Trimming took off 3 bases at V and 3 bases at J, with 6 bases between the two ends. The CDR3 contains 12 residues. This sample was included in a study of cytomegalovirus exposure and HLA in healthy donors. Study conclusions and caveats: CMV serostatus alone was available as immune exposure information. Previously analyzed data showed that most TCR beta V segments were productive at a frequency of about 87% or about 30%.

The PCR used 60 Vbeta and 13 Jbeta primers. Assay: immunoSEQ multiplex PCR; the TCRdb copy retains only in-frame clones and omits some. The sample includes 200,000 to 250,000 clones, more than 60% of them seen just once. The V gene is TRBV5-4, the J gene TRBJ1-1, with a tentative D call TRBD1 (5 bases). The TCR sequence derives from a woman aged 30 to 39 in good health and CMV-seronegative. The sample was PBMCs. The CDR3 DNA reads TGTGCCAGCAGCTCGACAGACACTGAAGCTTTCTTT. Translated, it gives CASSSTDTEAFF. The full variable domain, in which reference TRBV5-4 and TRBJ1-1 provide the parts outside the CDR3, is ETGVTQSPTHLIKTRGQQVTLRCSSQSGHNTVSWYQQALGQGPQFIFQYYREEENGRGNFPPRFSGLQFPNYSSELNVNALELDDSALYLCASSSTDTEAFFGQGTRLTVV.